What follows are 5 T cell receptor beta chains derived from one specimen sequenced in a study of regulatory T cells in long-lasting Graves disease. Time point denoted: newly diagnosed GD, antithyroid drugs for less than 3 months. With RNA extracted from PBMCs as input, the TCR library was made. Building of the TCR beta libraries involved iRepertoire HTBI primers and Arm-PCR of CDR3 regions. TCRdb reprocessed the multiplex PCR reads with MiXCR, giving one entry per CDR3 protein. Counted here are about 440,000 distinct CDR3 sequences, 16% occurring once; the ten biggest clones make up roughly 10%. This same sample was also taken into another study, of T cells in Graves' hyperthyroidism and ophthalmopathy.

The sample in question was peripheral blood mononuclear cells (PBMCs), obtained at new diagnosis, from a patient treated with antithyroid drugs. All receptors come from a young woman with Graves disease.

This clonotype was seen ten or more times. This rearrangement joins TRBV3-1 to TRBJ2-5; D is possibly TRBD2 (6 bases). The V gene lost 2 bases and the J gene lost 2 bases, with 12 bases spanning the gap. CDR1 and CDR2 (germline): LGHDT, YNNKEL (reference sequence). This CDR3 is 15 amino acids long. The CDR3 spells CASSQLLARQETQYF. DNA for the CDR3: TGTGCCAGCAGCCAACTTCTAGCGCGACAAGAGACCCAGTACTTC.

This clonotype was seen many times. The V and J genes are TRBV12-3 or TRBV12-4 and TRBJ2-1; D unclear. The germline V and J ends were trimmed by 6 bases and 2 bases, with 14 bases remaining between them. The length of the CDR3 is 15 residues. The CDR3 spells CASSWKERAYNEQFF. CDR3 in DNA: TGTGCCAGCAGCTGGAAGGAACGGGCCTACAATGAGCAGTTCTTC.

This chain links TRBV5-1 with TRBJ2-1, with 13 bases identical to TRBD2. V gave up 3 bases and J gave up 13 bases; unmatched junction bases: 13. The CDR3 consists of 16 residues. Germline-derived CDR1 and CDR2 are SGHRS and YFSETQ. The CDR3 coding sequence is TGCGCCAGCAGCTCGATAACTAGCGGGAGGGATTCTTTCCAGTTCTTC. It codes for CASSSITSGRDSFQFF.

This clonotype was detected many times. The V gene is TRBV25-1, the J gene TRBJ2-7, with a tentative D call TRBD1 (5 bases). The length of the CDR3 is 13 residues. Germline CDR1 reads MGHDK; CDR2 reads SYGVNS. Trimming removed 5 bases from V and 2 bases from J, with 10 bases in between. CDR3: CASSRGETYEQYF. The CDR3 DNA is TGTGCCAGCAGTAGGGGCGAAACCTACGAGCAGTACTTC.

The chain has TRBV7-9 and TRBJ2-1, with D perhaps being TRBD1 or TRBD2 (5 bases each). V shed 10 bases and J shed 0 bases, with 13 bases lying between them. CDR1 is SEHNR, CDR2 FQNEAQ, per germline (reference sequence). This CDR3 contains 14 residues. CDR3 amino acids: CAIRGGSSYNEQFF. The CDR3 region has the DNA TGTGCCATAAGGGGTGGGAGCTCCTACAATGAGCAGTTCTTC.